The source of this TCR beta chain is a study of beta chain features in type 1 diabetes. Study results and limitations: When Type 1 diabetes patients were examined, their TCRB CDR3s proved moderately but significantly shorter in all four CD4+ subsets. Patients with type 1 diabetes showed fewer VDJ junction insertions and more deletions.

Investigators reverse transcribed all isolated RNA, so they sequenced expressed TCRB transcripts. Using immunoSEQ multiplex PCR, the repertoire was profiled, and TCRdb retains in-frame clones only, with some absent. Here the sample spans more than 150,000 clones, 10% to 15% being singletons. Points on this clone: Its matching antigen is unknown.

This CDR3 is 16 amino acids long. After removal of 0 bases from V and 2 bases from J, the junction contained 4 bases not matched to a gene. Per the germline V gene, CDR1 is KGHSH and CDR2 is LQKENI. J is TRBJ1-5 and V is TRBV18, with 7 bases matching TRBD1. This TCR was sampled from a woman under 30 in good health. The specimen was central memory CD4+ T cells from blood. CDR3 in DNA: TGTGCCAGCTCACCACCGCGGCAGGGGGGCAATCAGCCCCAGCATTTT. Translation gives CASSPPRQGGNQPQHF.